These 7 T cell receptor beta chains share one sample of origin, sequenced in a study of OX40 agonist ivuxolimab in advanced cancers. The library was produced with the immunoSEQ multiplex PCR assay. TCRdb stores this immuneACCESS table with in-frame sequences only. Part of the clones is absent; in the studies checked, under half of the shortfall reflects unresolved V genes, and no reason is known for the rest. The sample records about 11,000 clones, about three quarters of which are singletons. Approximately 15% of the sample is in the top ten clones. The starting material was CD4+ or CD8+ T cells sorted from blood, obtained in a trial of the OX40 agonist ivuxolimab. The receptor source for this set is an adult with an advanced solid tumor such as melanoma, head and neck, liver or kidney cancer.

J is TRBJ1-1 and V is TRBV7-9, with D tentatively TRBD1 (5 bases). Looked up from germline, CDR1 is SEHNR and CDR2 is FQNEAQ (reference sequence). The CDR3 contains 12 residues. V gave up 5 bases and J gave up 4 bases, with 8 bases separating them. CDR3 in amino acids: CASSQGVTEAFF. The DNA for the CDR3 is TGTGCCAGCAGCCAAGGGGTCACTGAAGCTTTCTTT. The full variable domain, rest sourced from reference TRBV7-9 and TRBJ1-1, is DTGVSQNPRHKITKRGQNVTFRCDPISEHNRLYWYRQTLGQGPEFLTYFQNEAQLEKSRLLSDRFSAERPKGSFSTLEIQRTEQGDSAMYLCASSQGVTEAFFGQGTRLTVV.

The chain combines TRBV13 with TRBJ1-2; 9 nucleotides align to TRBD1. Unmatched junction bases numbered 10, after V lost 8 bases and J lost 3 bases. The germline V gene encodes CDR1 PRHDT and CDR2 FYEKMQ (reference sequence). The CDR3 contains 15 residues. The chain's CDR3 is CASQEGQGLYYGYTF. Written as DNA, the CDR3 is TGTGCCAGCCAAGAAGGACAGGGGTTATACTATGGCTACACCTTC.

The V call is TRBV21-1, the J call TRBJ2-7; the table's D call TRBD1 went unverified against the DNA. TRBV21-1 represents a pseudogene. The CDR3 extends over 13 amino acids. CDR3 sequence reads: CASSLTPSGEQYF. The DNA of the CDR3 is TGTGCCAGCAGTTTAACCCCCTCAGGCGAGCAGTACTTC.

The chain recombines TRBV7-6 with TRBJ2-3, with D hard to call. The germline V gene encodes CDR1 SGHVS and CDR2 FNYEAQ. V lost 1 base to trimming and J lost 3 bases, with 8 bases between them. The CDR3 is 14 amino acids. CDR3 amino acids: CASSLVPGTDTQYF. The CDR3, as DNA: TGTGCCAGCAGCTTAGTACCCGGGACAGATACGCAGTATTTT. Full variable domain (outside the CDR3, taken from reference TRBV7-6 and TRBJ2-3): GAGVSQSPRYKVTKRGQDVALRCDPISGHVSLYWYRQALGQGPEFLTYFNYEAQQDKSGLPNDRFSAERPEGSISTLTIQRTEQRDSAMYRCASSLVPGTDTQYFGPGTRLTVL.

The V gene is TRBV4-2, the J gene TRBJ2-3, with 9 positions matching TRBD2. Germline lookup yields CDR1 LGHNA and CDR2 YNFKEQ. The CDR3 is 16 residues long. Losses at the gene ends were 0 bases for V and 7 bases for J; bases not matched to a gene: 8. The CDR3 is CASSQETSGGPYTQYF. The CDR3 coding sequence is TGTGCCAGCAGCCAAGAAACCAGCGGGGGGCCTTATACGCAGTATTTT.

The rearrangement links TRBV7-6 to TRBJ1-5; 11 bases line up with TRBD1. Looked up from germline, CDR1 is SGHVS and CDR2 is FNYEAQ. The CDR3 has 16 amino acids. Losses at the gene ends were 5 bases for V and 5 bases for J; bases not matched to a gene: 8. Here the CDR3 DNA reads TGTGCCAGCAGCCCGGGGACAGGGGGTTCTTATCAGCCCCAGCATTTT. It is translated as CASSPGTGGSYQPQHF.

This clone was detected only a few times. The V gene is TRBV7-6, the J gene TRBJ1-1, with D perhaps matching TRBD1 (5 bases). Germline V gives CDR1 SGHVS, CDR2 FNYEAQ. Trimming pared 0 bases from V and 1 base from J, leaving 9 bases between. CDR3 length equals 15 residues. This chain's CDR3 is CASSLAPTGNTEAFF. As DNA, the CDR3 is TGTGCCAGCAGCTTAGCGCCCACAGGGAACACTGAAGCTTTCTTT.